The subject of this entry is one T cell receptor (beta chain). The target of this receptor is not known. This entry belongs to a study of T cells expressing NK-cell markers (TCRdb year 2020). With respect to the entire study: TCR beta-chain repertoires were profiled in sorted CD3+CD56+NKG2C+, CD3+CD56+NKG2C- and CD3+CD56-NKG2C+ T-cell subsets from eight donors. Libraries were sequenced as 2 x 150 bp reads on Illumina HiSeq 2000/2500, MiSeq or NextSeq. Seven of the eight sequenced donors were HCMV-seropositive and one was HCMV-seronegative. The study sequenced eight donors, all healthy volunteers chosen at random: three men and five women. Findings and caveats that apply to the study as a whole: For six donors, the dominant CD3+CD56+NKG2C+ clonotypes were among the top 10 CD8+ clonotypes and accounted for 1.0-7.0% of CD8+ T cells. Those dominant clonotypes were again the most abundant among CD3+CD56-NKG2C+ cells in a handful of donors, at about 25-60.1%. Whether the expanded NKG2C-expressing T cell clones were specific for HCMV antigens was left unclear.

To determine HCMV serostatus, a commercial ELISA kit was used to detect HCMV-specific IgG in serum. Peripheral blood mononuclear cells were isolated from blood by Ficoll density gradient centrifugation. The sequencer was an Illumina HiSeq 2000. The TCR beta cDNA libraries were made using 5'RACE template switching, a step that added both a universal primer site and unique molecular identifiers. cDNA synthesis was primed from the TCR beta constant segment and was followed by two successive PCR amplification steps. From the authors' description of their analysis: Reads were demultiplexed and grouped by UMI with MIGEC, and clonotypes were assembled and quantified with MiTCR. To exclude erroneous sequences, any TCR cDNA sequence not supported by at least two reads was discarded. The tcR package was used for downstream repertoire analysis, with clonotypes matched between fractions based on CDR3 nucleotide sequence plus V segment. VDJmatch was used to annotate antigen specificity against VDJdb, with one amino acid substitution in CDR3 allowed. The reads went through TCRdb reprocessing, and each CDR3 protein sequence gets one entry with no DNA. TCRdb's processing, not the study's, gives the V and J calls here. In this sample's table one finds approximately 380,000 distinct CDR3 sequences. Around 5.3% of the sample lies in the top ten.

The CDR3 runs 15 residues from the cysteine to the phenylalanine. Nucleotide data are not available. From a lookup of the germline V gene, CDR1 and CDR2 are MGHRA and YSYEKL. The sequenced sample consisted of blood T cells: a sorted CD56 or NKG2C T cell subset, CD4+ or CD8+ T cells, or bulk PBMC T cells (not recorded which). This TCR was recovered from a man aged 18 to 69 in good health. The sequence joins TRBV4-1 to TRBJ2-3; the D call of TRBD1 rests on TCRdb alone, since no DNA is present to check it. CDR3 loop: CASSPIGGGPDTQYF.